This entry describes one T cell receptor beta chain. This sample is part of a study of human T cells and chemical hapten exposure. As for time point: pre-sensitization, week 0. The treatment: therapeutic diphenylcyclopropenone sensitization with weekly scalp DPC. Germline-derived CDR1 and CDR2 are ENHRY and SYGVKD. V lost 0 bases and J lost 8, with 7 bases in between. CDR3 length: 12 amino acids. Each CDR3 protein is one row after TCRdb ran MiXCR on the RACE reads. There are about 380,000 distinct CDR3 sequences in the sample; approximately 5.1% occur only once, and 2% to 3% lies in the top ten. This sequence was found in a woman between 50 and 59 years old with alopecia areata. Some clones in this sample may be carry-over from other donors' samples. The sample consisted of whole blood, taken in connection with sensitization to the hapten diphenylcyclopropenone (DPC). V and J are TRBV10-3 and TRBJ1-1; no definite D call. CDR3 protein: CAISESSVEAFF. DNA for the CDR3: TGTGCCATCAGTGAGTCGTCAGTAGAAGCTTTCTTT.